The clone carrying this T cell receptor (beta chain) was detected many times. Antigen unknown. The sample belongs to a study of Ad26.COV2.S vaccination and SARS-CoV-2 variants. Overall study findings and caveats: Whether participants received vaccine or placebo, their non-spike TCR breadth was similar. In TCR breadth and depth analyses, total T cell responses may have been underestimated. Substantial response breadth was reportedly seen for spike-specific CD8+ and CD4+ T cells after vaccination.

Sequenced by immunoSEQ multiplex PCR; TCRdb stores in-frame clones only, minus some. This table holds roughly 100,000 clones, about 78% found once. V was cut by 6 bases and J by 3 bases, with 18 bases left in between. The germline CDR1 and CDR2 sequences are MDHEN and SYDVKM. The CDR3 runs to 15 residues. The receptor was isolated from a human donor who had recovered from COVID-19. The source was peripheral blood, collected after recovery from COVID-19. This chain links TRBV28 with TRBJ2-7; no reliable D call. CDR3 coding DNA: TGTGCCAGCAGGCCCGCCTGGTCCAGGTTCTACGAGCAGTACTTC. Translating gives CASRPAWSRFYEQYF.